Here is one TCR beta chain with its context. The germline gene is not matched at one end of the junction; a read error may be the cause. Time point reported: patch test 1, 2 weeks after DPC sensitization. The treatment was: therapeutic diphenylcyclopropenone sensitization with weekly scalp DPC. This CDR3 has 14 amino acids. CDR1 and CDR2 (germline): MNHEY, SVGAGI. This specimen belongs to a study of human T cells and chemical hapten exposure. In the study overall: Sensitization was performed using 2% DPC on a roughly 2 cm by roughly 2 cm upper inner arm skin site. Patch tests applied 0.01% DPC to the upper back, read at 6 days. Weekly administration of diphenylcyclopropenone to the scalp of patients continued throughout the roughly 25-week study.

TCRdb re-analysed the RACE reads in MiXCR, keeping a single row per CDR3 protein. The table includes about 360,000 distinct CDR3 sequences, approximately 6.3% detected once. This receptor was identified in a young woman with alopecia areata. Some clones in this sample may be carry-over from other donors' samples. The V gene is TRBV6-5, the J gene TRBJ1-2, with 7 bases identical to TRBD1. Sequences were derived from whole blood, sampled in connection with sensitization to the hapten diphenylcyclopropenone (DPC). This CDR3 is CASCYQGQFYGYTF. The CDR3 DNA sequence: TGTGCCAGCTGTTACCAGGGACAGTTCTATGGCTACACCTTC.